The TCR beta chain under discussion was sequenced for a study of OX40 agonist ivuxolimab in advanced cancers. Study-level background: Patients were treated with ivuxolimab, an agonistic anti-OX40 (CD134) antibody.

Overall study results and limits: Doses of 0.1 to 3.0 mg/kg were accompanied by clonal expansion of CD4+ and CD8+ blood T cells by week 6.

V shed 4 bases and J 2 bases; nucleotides not matched to a gene: 4. The germline V gene has CDR1 MDHEN and CDR2 SYDVKM. This CDR3 is 16 amino acids long. Comments on this clone: No antigen is known for it.

Profiled with immunoSEQ multiplex PCR; TCRdb holds only in-frame clones, not every one. The sample lists 43,000 or so clones, about 88% occurring once. V and J are TRBV28 and TRBJ2-5; TRBD2 aligns across 13 bases. This clonotype was obtained from an adult with an advanced solid tumor such as melanoma, head and neck, liver or kidney cancer. The input for sequencing was CD4+ or CD8+ T cells sorted from blood, taken in a trial of the OX40 agonist ivuxolimab. The CDR3 sequence: CASSSPGLAGQETQYF. CDR3 DNA: TGTGCCAGCAGTTCCCCGGGACTAGCGGGACAAGAGACCCAGTACTTC.